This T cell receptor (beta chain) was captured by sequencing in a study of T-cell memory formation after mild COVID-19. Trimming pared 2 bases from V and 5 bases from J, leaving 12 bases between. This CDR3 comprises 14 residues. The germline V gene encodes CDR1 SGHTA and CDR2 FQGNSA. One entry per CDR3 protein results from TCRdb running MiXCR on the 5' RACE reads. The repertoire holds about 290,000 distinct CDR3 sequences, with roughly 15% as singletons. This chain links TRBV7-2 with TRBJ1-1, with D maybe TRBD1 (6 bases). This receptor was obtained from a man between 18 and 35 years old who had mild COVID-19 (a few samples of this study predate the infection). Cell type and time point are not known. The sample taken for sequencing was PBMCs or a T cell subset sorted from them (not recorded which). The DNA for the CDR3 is TGTGCCAGCAGCTTATGGGGGCGCGGTACTGAAGCTTTCTTT. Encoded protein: CASSLWGRGTEAFF.